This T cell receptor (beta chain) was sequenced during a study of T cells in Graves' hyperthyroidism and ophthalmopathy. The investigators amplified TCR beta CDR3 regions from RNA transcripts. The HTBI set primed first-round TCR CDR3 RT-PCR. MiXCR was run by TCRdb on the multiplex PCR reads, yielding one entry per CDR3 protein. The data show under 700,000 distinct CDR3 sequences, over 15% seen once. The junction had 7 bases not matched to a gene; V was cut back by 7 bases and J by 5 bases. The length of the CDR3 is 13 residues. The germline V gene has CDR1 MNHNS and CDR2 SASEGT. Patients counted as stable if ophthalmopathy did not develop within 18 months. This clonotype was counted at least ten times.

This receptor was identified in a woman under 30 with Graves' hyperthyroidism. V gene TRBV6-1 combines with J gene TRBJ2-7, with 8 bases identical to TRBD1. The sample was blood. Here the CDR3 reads CASMGQAGDEQYF. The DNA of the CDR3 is TGTGCCAGCATGGGACAGGCCGGGGACGAGCAGTACTTC.